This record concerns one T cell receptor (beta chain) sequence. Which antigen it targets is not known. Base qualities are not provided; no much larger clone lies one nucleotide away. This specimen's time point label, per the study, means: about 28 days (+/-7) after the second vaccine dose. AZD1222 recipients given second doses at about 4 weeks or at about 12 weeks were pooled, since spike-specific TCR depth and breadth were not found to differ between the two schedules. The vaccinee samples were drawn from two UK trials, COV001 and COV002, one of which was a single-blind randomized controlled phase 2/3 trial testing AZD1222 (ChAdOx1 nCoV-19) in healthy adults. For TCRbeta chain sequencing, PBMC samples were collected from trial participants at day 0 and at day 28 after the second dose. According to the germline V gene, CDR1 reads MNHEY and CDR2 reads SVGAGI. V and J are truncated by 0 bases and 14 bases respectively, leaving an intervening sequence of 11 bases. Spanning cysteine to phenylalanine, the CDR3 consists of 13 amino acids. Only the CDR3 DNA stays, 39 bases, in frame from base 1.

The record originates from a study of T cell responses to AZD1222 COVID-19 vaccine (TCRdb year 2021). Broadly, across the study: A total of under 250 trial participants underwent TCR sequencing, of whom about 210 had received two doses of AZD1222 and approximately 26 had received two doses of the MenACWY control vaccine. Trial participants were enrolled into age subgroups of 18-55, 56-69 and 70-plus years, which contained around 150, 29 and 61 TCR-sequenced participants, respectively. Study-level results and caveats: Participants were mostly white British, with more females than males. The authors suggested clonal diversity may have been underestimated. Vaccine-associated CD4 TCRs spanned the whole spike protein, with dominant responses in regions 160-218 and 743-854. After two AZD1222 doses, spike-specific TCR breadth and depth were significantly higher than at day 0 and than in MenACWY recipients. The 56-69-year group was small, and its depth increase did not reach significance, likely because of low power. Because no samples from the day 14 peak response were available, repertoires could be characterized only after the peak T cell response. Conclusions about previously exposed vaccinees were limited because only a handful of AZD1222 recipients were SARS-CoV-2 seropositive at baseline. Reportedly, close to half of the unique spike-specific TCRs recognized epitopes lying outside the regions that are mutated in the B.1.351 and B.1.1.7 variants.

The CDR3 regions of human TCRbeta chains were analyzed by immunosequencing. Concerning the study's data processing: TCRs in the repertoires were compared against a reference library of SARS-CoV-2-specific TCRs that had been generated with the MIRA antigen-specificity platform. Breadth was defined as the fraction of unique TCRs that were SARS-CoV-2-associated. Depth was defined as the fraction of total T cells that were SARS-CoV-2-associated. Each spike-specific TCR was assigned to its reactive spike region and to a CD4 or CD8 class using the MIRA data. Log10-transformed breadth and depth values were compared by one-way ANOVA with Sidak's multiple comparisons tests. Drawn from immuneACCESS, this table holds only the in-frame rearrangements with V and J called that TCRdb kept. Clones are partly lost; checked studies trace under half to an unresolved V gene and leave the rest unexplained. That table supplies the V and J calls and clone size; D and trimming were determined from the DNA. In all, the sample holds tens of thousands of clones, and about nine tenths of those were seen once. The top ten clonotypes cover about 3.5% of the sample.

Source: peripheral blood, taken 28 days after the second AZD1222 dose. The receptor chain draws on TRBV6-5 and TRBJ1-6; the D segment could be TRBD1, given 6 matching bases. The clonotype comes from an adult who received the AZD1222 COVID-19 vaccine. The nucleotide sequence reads TGTGCCAGCAGTTACTCGGGCGGACAGTCCCTCCACTTT. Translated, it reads CASSYSGGQSLHF.